Reported below is one TCR beta chain. Every one of the patients relapsed after autologous stem cell transplantation (brentuximab vedotin exposure was variable). Method: immunoSEQ multiplex PCR; TCRdb's copy keeps in-frame clones and lacks some. The sample records 40,000 to 45,000 clones, roughly 72% being singletons. This CDR3 spans 14 amino acids. V was clipped by 4 bases and J by 1 base, with 10 bases between them. CDR1 and CDR2 (germline): MGHRA, YSYEKL. The record originates from a study of PD-1 blockade in classical Hodgkin lymphoma. The chain recombines TRBV4-1 with TRBJ1-1; D perhaps matches TRBD1 (5 bases). This receptor was obtained from a human donor with classical Hodgkin lymphoma. This material consisted of peripheral blood mononuclear cells (PBMCs), taken before the second cycle of nivolumab. CDR3 nucleotide sequence: TGCGCCAGCAGCCTGGCCGACAGGAACACTGAAGCTTTCTTT. The encoded protein is CASSLADRNTEAFF.